This record concerns one TCR beta chain sequence. Its antigen remains unidentified. The sample originates from a study of cytomegalovirus exposure and HLA in healthy donors. Notes on the study in general: The investigators catalogued 150 to 200 TCR beta chains as cytomegalovirus-associated. Further analysis, carried out later, found HLA-associated TCR beta chains more clonally expanded than equally common other chains. In terms of immune exposure information, only CMV serostatus was available.

With 60 Vbeta and 13 Jbeta primers, the PCR was carried out. TCRdb's copy holds only in-frame clones and misses some; the assay was immunoSEQ multiplex PCR. This sample's table has around 30,000 clones. Input material: PBMCs. The origin of this receptor is a man aged 25 to 40 in good health and CMV-seronegative.

In DNA form, the CDR3 reads TGTGCCAGCACCTACAGGGGGGGTTCGTCCTACGAGCAGTACTTC. This encodes CASTYRGGSSYEQYF. The chain carries TRBV6-6 and TRBJ2-7; a possible D gene is TRBD1 (8 bases). V was clipped by 7 bases and J by 1 base, with 17 bases between them. The CDR3 has 15 residues. Per germline, CDR1 MNHNY and CDR2 SVGAGI (reference sequence).